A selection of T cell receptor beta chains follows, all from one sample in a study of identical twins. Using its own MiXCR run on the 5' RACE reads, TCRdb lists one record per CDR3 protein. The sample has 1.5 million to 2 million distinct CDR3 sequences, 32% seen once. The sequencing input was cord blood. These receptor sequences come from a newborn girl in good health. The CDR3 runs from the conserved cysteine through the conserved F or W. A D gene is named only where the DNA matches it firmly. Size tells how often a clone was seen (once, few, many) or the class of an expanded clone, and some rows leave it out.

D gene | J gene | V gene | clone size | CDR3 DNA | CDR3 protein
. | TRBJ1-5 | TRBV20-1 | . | TGCAGTGCTAGAGATCTCACGAATCAGCCCCAGCATTTT | CSARDLTNQPQHF
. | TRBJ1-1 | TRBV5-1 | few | TGCGCCAGCAGCTTGGGTGGGACCCGGAACACTGAAGCTTTCTTT | CASSLGGTRNTEAFF
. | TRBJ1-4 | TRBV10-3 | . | TGTGCCATCAGCGTGACAGGCGGTAATGAAAAACTGTTTTTT | CAISVTGGNEKLFF
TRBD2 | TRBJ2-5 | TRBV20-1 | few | TGCAGTGCTGGGACTAGCGGGTTATTGGAGCAGTACTTC | CSAGTSGLLEQYF
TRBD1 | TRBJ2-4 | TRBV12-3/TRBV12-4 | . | TGTGCCAGTTGGGGACAGGGGCGAAACATTCAGTACTTC | CASWGQGRNIQYF
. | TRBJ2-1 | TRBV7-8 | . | TGTGCCAGCAGCTCCTTCAGACTACCCAGACTAGGGCAGTTCTTC | CASSSFRLPRLGQFF
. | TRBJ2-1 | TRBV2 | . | TGTGCCAGCAGTGACCCTACTAACAATGAGCAGTTCTTC | CASSDPTNNEQFF
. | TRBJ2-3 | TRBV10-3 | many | TGTGCCATCGGGGGGGCTTCCACAGATACGCAGTATTTT | CAIGGASTDTQYF
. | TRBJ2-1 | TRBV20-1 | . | TGCAGTGCTCCCCGACTACCTTATCTGCCGTTCTTC | CSAPRLPYLPFF
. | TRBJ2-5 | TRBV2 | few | TGTGCCAGCAGTGACCGGGTTAGCCGAGAGACCCAGTACTTC | CASSDRVSRETQYF
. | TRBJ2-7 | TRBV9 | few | TGTGCCAGCAGCGTAGAGTTTGGGAGGTCCTACGAGCAGTACTTC | CASSVEFGRSYEQYF
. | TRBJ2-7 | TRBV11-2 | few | TGTGCCAGCAGCTCCCTTTACTCCTACGAGCAGTACTTC | CASSSLYSYEQYF
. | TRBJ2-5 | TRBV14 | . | TGTGCCAGCAGTCGCCGGACTGGACGCAATGAGCAGTACTTC | CASSRRTGRNEQYF
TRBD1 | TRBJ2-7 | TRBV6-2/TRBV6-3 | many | TGTGCCAGCAGTTACGGCGGGACAGGATCCTACGAGCAGTACTTC | CASSYGGTGSYEQYF
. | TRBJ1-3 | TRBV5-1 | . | TGCGCCAGCAGGCCTACTAGCTCTGGAAACACCATATATTTT | CASRPTSSGNTIYF
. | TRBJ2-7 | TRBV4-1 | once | TGCGCCAGCAGCCAAATACTTAAAGGGAGTCTGGGCAATGAGCAGTACTTC | CASSQILKGSLGNEQYF
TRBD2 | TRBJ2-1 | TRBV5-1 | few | TGCGCCAGCAGCTTTCCCGGACTAGCGGGAATCAATGAGCAGTTCTTC | CASSFPGLAGINEQFF
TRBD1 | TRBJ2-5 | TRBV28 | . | TGTGCCAGCAGACGGAGACAGGGGACCTACCAAGAGACCCAGTACTTC | CASRRRQGTYQETQYF
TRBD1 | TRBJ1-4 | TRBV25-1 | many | TGTGCCAGCAGTGACCCCGGACAGGGAGAAAAACTGTTTTTT | CASSDPGQGEKLFF
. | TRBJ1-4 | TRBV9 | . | TGTGCCAGCAGCGTAGAGGGGGACAATAATGAAAAACTGTTTTTT | CASSVEGDNNEKLFF
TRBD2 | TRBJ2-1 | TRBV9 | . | TGTGCCAGCAGCGTAGGTAGCGGGTGGTACAATGAGCAGTTCTTC | CASSVGSGWYNEQFF
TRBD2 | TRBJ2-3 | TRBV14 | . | TGTGCCAGCAGCCGGACTAGCGGGACAGATACGCGGTATTTT | CASSRTSGTDTRYF
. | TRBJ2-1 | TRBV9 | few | TGTGCCAGCACCGACGGAGGAGGGTCCTACAATGAGCAGTTCTTC | CASTDGGGSYNEQFF
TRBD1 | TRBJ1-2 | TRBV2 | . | TGTGCCAGCAGTAAAAAAAGACAGGGGGCAGGTGGCTACACCTTC | CASSKKRQGAGGYTF
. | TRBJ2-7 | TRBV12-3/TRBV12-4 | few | TGTGCCAGCAGTATCAGTGGGCACGAGCAGTACTTC | CASSISGHEQYF
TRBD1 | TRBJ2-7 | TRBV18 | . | TGTGCCAGCTCACCCGGACAGGGGCGCCCATACGAGCAGTACTTC | CASSPGQGRPYEQYF
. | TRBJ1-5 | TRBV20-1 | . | TGCAGTGCTAGAAGGGGCAGGAACTTTAGCAATCAGCCCCAGCATTTT | CSARRGRNFSNQPQHF
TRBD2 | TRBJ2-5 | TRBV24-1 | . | TGTGCCACCAGTGATTTACGGGAGGGGGAGACCCAGTACTTC | CATSDLREGETQYF
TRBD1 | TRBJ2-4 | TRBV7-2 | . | TGTGCCAGCAGCTTAGGGAGACAGGGGGCAGCCAAAAACATTCAGTACTTC | CASSLGRQGAAKNIQYF
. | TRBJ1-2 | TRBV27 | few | TGTGCCAGCAGTTTATGGGGGGGCTATGGCTACACCTTC | CASSLWGGYGYTF
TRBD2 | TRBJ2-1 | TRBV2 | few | TGTGCCAGCAGTGAATTGGTGGGGGGGAGGAAGCAGTTCTTC | CASSELVGGRKQFF
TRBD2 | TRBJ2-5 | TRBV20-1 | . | TGCAGTGCTAGAGCGGGACTAGCGGGAGGGGACAATGAGCAGTACTTC | CSARAGLAGGDNEQYF
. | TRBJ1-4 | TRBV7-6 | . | TGTGCCAGCAGCTTAGAGGAGGGGAGGGAAAATGAAAAACTGTTTTTT | CASSLEEGRENEKLFF
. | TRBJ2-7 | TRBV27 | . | TGTGCCAGCAGTGTAGCCGAAATAAATGAGCAGTACTTC | CASSVAEINEQYF
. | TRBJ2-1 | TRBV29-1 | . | TGCAGCGTTGCTACGGGACGGGCCTACAATGAGCAGTTCTTC | CSVATGRAYNEQFF
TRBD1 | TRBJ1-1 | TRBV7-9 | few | TGTGCCAGCCCAAGGACAGGGAGACCGAACACTGAAGCTTTCTTT | CASPRTGRPNTEAFF
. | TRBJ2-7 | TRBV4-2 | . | TGTGCCAGCAGCCAACAGTACAGCTACGAGCAGTACTTC | CASSQQYSYEQYF